The rows below give T cell receptor beta chains drawn from one sample of a study of blood T cell repertoires in COVID-19. Some clones are missing from TCRdb's copy, which holds only in-frame ones; the method was immunoSEQ multiplex PCR. The data show some 10,000 clones, with approximately 91% seen just once and 22% held by the top ten. The sequencing sample was made of peripheral blood. These receptors were obtained from a woman aged 60-75 years with active COVID-19. CDR3s include the opening cysteine and the closing phenylalanine or tryptophan. D genes are given only for firm matches. For some rows the clone size is stated as once, few or many, or as a class when expanded; others skip it.

j_gene,v_gene,d_gene,abundance,CDR3aa,CDR3nt
TRBJ1-4,TRBV18,NA,NA,CASSPGLNEKLFF,TGTGCCAGCTCACCAGGGCTGAATGAAAAACTGTTTTTT
TRBJ1-3,TRBV12-3/TRBV12-4,NA,NA,CASSHRPGNTIYF,TGTGCCAGCAGTCACAGACCTGGAAACACCATATATTTT
TRBJ1-1,TRBV5-1,TRBD1,NA,CASKRVDRATEAFF,TGCGCCAGCAAACGTGTTGACAGGGCCACTGAAGCTTTCTTT
TRBJ2-7,TRBV28,TRBD1,NA,CASHLDRAVSYEQYF,TGTGCCAGCCACCTGGACAGGGCCGTCTCCTACGAGCAGTACTTC
TRBJ1-4,TRBV11-2,NA,NA,CASSLDRGNNEKLFF,TGTGCCAGCAGCTTAGATCGGGGGAATAATGAAAAACTGTTTTTT
TRBJ1-5,TRBV7-9,NA,NA,CASSLDSGNQPQHF,TGTGCCAGCAGCCTGGACTCAGGCAATCAGCCCCAGCATTTT
TRBJ1-1,TRBV11-2,TRBD1,NA,CASSARQGNTEAFF,TGTGCCAGCAGCGCCAGACAGGGGAACACTGAAGCTTTCTTT
TRBJ1-1,TRBV7-3,TRBD1,NA,CASSPGTGGTEAFF,TGTGCCAGCAGCCCTGGGACAGGGGGCACTGAAGCTTTCTTT
TRBJ2-3,TRBV6-5,NA,NA,CASSTRTTGDTQYF,TGTGCCAGCAGTACAAGGACTACGGGGGATACGCAGTATTTT
TRBJ1-2,TRBV4-2,TRBD1,NA,CASSLMTGGNGYTF,TGTGCCAGCAGCCTAATGACAGGGGGCAATGGCTACACCTTC
TRBJ2-2,TRBV5-4,NA,NA,CASSLEGGTGELFF,TGTGCCAGCAGCTTGGAAGGGGGCACCGGGGAGCTGTTTTTT
TRBJ2-3,TRBV12-5,TRBD2,NA,CASGSGTSGRQTDTQYF,TGTGCTAGTGGTTCGGGGACTAGCGGGAGGCAGACAGATACGCAGTATTTT
TRBJ2-1,TRBV28,TRBD1,NA,CASRNNLDRPGNEQFF,TGTGCCAGCAGGAACAATCTGGACAGGCCCGGGAATGAGCAGTTCTTC
TRBJ2-1,TRBV7-3,TRBD1,NA,CASSLWTGFEQFF,TGTGCCAGCAGCTTATGGACAGGGTTTGAGCAGTTCTTC
TRBJ2-1,TRBV19,TRBD2,NA,CASSPIAGSDPYEQFF,TGTGCCAGTAGTCCGATAGCGGGGTCGGACCCCTATGAGCAGTTCTTC
TRBJ1-1,TRBV19,NA,NA,CASSSQPRVTKNTEAFF,TGTGCCAGTAGTTCTCAACCCCGGGTCACCAAGAACACTGAAGCTTTCTTT
TRBJ2-2,TRBV10-3,TRBD1,NA,CAISTGTGITGELFF,TGTGCCATCAGTACCGGGACAGGGATCACCGGGGAGCTGTTTTTT
TRBJ2-3,TRBV5-6,NA,NA,CASSLQRTTSTDTQYF,TGTGCCAGCAGCCTTCAGAGGACAACGAGCACAGATACGCAGTATTTT
TRBJ2-1,TRBV7-9,NA,NA,CASSTYDEQFF,TGTGCCAGCAGTACATACGATGAGCAGTTCTTC
TRBJ2-1,TRBV6-1,TRBD2,once,CASSDISGTGDEQFF,TGTGCCAGCAGTGACATTAGCGGGACGGGGGATGAGCAGTTCTTC
TRBJ1-1,TRBV10-1,NA,NA,CASSVGNTEAFF,TGCGCCAGCAGTGTCGGGAACACTGAAGCTTTCTTT
TRBJ2-2,TRBV4-2,TRBD1,NA,CASSQGTGSNTGELFF,TGTGCCAGCAGCCAAGGGACAGGGAGCAACACCGGGGAGCTGTTTTTT
TRBJ2-5,TRBV4-1,NA,NA,CASSQAGHRTRQETQYF,TGCGCCAGCAGCCAAGCAGGGCACCGAACCCGACAAGAGACCCAGTACTTC
TRBJ1-5,TRBV27,NA,NA,CASSMTASGYQPQHF,TGTGCCAGCAGTATGACAGCGAGCGGGTATCAGCCCCAGCATTTT
TRBJ2-7,TRBV18,TRBD2,NA,CASSSGTSGYEQYF,TGTGCCAGCTCGTCAGGGACTAGCGGCTACGAGCAGTACTTC
TRBJ1-6,TRBV3-1/TRBV3-2,NA,NA,CASSIQPSPLHF,TGTGCCAGCAGCATACAGCCCTCACCCCTCCACTTT
TRBJ2-3,TRBV2,NA,NA,CASSEWGLSTDTQYF,TGTGCCAGCAGTGAATGGGGCCTGTCCACAGATACGCAGTATTTT
TRBJ1-2,TRBV28,NA,NA,CASRLRRGIRGYTF,TGTGCCAGCAGGCTTCGGAGAGGGATTCGGGGCTACACCTTC
TRBJ1-4,TRBV30,NA,NA,CAWSVSGRAEKLFF,TGTGCCTGGAGTGTGAGCGGGAGGGCTGAAAAACTGTTTTTT
TRBJ1-1,TRBV27,NA,once,CASSLETGSRTFF,TGTGCCAGCAGTTTGGAAACAGGGTCGAGGACTTTCTTT
TRBJ1-1,TRBV2,NA,NA,CASISRAWGTEAFF,TGTGCCAGCATATCCAGGGCTTGGGGCACTGAAGCTTTCTTT
TRBJ1-1,TRBV7-2,NA,NA,CASSLGQGANHF,TGTGCCAGCAGCTTAGGTCAGGGCGCCAACCATTTT
TRBJ1-4,TRBV14,TRBD1,NA,CASSLGQSKLFF,TGTGCCAGCAGCCTGGGACAGTCAAAACTGTTTTTT
TRBJ1-2,TRBV6-2/TRBV6-3,TRBD1,few,CASSPGGTGHRYGYTF,TGTGCCAGCAGTCCAGGGGGGACAGGGCATCGATATGGCTACACCTTC
TRBJ1-4,TRBV19,NA,NA,CASSPSFRGNGKLFF,TGTGCCAGTAGTCCGTCTTTTAGAGGCAATGGAAAACTGTTTTTT
TRBJ2-3,TRBV2,NA,NA,CASGQVDTQYF,TGTGCCAGCGGGCAGGTAGATACGCAGTATTTT
TRBJ1-1,TRBV3-1/TRBV3-2,NA,NA,CASSQGGATEAFF,TGTGCCAGCAGCCAGGGGGGAGCCACTGAAGCTTTCTTT
TRBJ1-2,TRBV19,TRBD1,NA,CASSLPVGTGGVYGYTF,TGTGCCAGTAGTCTCCCCGTCGGGACAGGGGGGGTCTATGGCTACACCTTC
TRBJ2-6,TRBV9,NA,NA,CASSVGVRDNSGANVLTF,TGTGCCAGCAGCGTAGGTGTCAGGGATAACTCTGGGGCCAACGTCCTGACTTTC
TRBJ2-1,TRBV7-9,NA,NA,CASSLGIETRYNEQFF,TGTGCCAGCAGCTTAGGGATAGAGACTCGCTACAATGAGCAGTTCTTC
TRBJ2-6,TRBV10-3,TRBD2,NA,CAISEGEQTSGEISGANVLTF,TGTGCCATCAGTGAGGGGGAACAAACTAGCGGGGAAATCTCTGGGGCCAACGTCCTGACTTTC
TRBJ2-3,TRBV28,TRBD1,NA,CAGGQGDTDTQYF,TGTGCCGGCGGGCAGGGGGACACAGATACGCAGTATTTT
TRBJ1-2,TRBV14,NA,NA,CASSQNIYGYTF,TGTGCCAGCAGCCAAAACATCTATGGCTACACCTTC
TRBJ2-1,TRBV28,TRBD2,NA,CASSQPLWTSGNEQFF,TGTGCCAGCAGTCAACCACTATGGACTAGCGGAAATGAGCAGTTCTTC
TRBJ2-1,TRBV10-1,TRBD2,NA,CASSEGLVGNEQFF,TGCGCCAGCAGTGAGGGACTAGTGGGCAATGAGCAGTTCTTC
TRBJ2-2,TRBV30,TRBD2,NA,CAGTSGNTGELFF,TGTGCTGGGACTAGCGGGAACACCGGGGAGCTGTTTTTT
TRBJ1-2,TRBV15,NA,NA,CATSRDHGELNYGYTF,TGTGCCACCAGCAGAGATCATGGGGAGCTTAACTATGGCTACACCTTC
TRBJ1-5,TRBV6-6,TRBD1,NA,CASSFPGTEINQPQHF,TGTGCCAGCAGTTTTCCCGGGACAGAAATTAATCAGCCCCAGCATTTT
TRBJ2-5,TRBV28,TRBD1,NA,CASSPSGTGALGRETQYF,TGTGCCAGCAGTCCCTCTGGGACAGGGGCCCTCGGGAGAGAGACCCAGTACTTC
TRBJ2-1,TRBV21-1,NA,NA,CASSNRGGRSLCNEQFF,TGTGCCAGCAGCAACCGGGGAGGACGAAGTTTATGCAATGAGCAGTTCTTC
TRBJ1-5,TRBV24-1,NA,NA,CATSDPTANNQPQHF,TGTGCCACCAGTGACCCGACAGCGAACAATCAGCCCCAGCATTTT
TRBJ2-3,TRBV4-2,NA,once,CASGIHSSASADTQYF,TGTGCCAGCGGAATACACTCCTCAGCGTCTGCAGATACGCAGTATTTT
TRBJ1-2,TRBV27,TRBD1,once,CASTESGQGSGYTF,TGTGCCAGCACCGAATCCGGACAGGGCTCTGGCTACACCTTC
TRBJ1-4,TRBV15,TRBD1,NA,CATSRSRTGLLNEKLFF,TGTGCCACCAGCAGATCTCGGACAGGATTACTTAATGAAAAACTGTTTTTT
TRBJ2-5,TRBV11-3,NA,NA,CASSFQVYRQAFSQYF,TGTGCCAGCAGCTTTCAGGTGTACCGACAAGCCTTTTCCCAGTACTTC